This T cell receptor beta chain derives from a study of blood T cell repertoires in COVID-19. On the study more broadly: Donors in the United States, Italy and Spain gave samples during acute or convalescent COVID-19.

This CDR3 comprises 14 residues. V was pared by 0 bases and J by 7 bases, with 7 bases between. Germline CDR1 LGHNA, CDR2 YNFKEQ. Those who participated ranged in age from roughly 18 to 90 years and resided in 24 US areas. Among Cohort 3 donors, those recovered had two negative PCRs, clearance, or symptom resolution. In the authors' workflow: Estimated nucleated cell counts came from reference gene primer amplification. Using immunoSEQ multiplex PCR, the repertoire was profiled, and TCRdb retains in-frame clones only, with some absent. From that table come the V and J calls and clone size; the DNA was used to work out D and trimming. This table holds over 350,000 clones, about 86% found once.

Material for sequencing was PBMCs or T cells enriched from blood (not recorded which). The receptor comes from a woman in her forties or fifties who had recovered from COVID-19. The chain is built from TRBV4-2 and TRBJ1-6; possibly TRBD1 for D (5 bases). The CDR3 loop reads CASSQEAGNSPLHF. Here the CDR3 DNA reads TGTGCCAGCAGCCAAGAAGCAGGGAATTCACCCCTCCACTTT.